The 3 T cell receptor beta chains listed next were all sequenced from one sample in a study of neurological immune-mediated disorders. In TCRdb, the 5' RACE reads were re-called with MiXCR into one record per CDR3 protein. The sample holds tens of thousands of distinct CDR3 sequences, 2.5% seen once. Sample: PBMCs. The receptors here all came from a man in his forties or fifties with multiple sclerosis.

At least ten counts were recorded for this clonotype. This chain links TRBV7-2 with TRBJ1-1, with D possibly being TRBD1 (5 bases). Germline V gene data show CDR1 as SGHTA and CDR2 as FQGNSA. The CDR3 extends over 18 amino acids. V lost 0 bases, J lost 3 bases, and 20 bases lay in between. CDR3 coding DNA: TGTGCCAGCAGCTTAGCGCTTGGTTGGCAGGGCCCTGACACTGAAGCTTTCTTT. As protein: CASSLALGWQGPDTEAFF. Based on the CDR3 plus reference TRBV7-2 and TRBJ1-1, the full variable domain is GAGVSQSPSNKVTEKGKDVELRCDPISGHTALYWYRQSLGQGLEFLIYFQGNSAPDKSGLPSDRFSAERTGGSVSTLTIQRTQQEDSAVYLCASSLALGWQGPDTEAFFGQGTRLTVV.

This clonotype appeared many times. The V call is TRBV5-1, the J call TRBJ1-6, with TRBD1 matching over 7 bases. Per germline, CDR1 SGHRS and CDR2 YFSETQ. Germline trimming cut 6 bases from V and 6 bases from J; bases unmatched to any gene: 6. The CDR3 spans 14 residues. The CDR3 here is CASKLTGPNSPLHF. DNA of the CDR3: TGCGCCAGCAAGCTGACAGGGCCTAATTCACCCCTCCACTTT.

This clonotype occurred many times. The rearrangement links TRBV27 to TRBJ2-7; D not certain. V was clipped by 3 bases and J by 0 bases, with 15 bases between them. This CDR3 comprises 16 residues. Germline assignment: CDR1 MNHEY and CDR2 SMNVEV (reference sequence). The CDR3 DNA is TGTGCCAGCAGTTTCGGTCAGAGTAGGAGCTCCTACGAGCAGTACTTC. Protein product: CASSFGQSRSSYEQYF.